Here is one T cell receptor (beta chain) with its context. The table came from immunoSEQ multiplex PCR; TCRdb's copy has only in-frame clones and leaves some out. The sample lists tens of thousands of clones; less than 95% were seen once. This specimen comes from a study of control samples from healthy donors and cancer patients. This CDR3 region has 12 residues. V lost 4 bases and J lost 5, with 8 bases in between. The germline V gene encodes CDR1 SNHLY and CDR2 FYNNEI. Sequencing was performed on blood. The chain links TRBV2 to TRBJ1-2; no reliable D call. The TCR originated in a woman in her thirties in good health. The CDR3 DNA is TGTGCCAGCAGTGTTTCAGAATATGGCTACACCTTC. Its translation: CASSVSEYGYTF.